The 32 T cell receptor beta chains below all came from one sample that was sequenced in a study of OX40 agonist ivuxolimab in advanced cancers. Assay: immunoSEQ multiplex PCR; the TCRdb copy retains only in-frame clones and omits some. The repertoire holds 40,000 to 60,000 clones, with about three quarters as singletons. This specimen was CD4+ or CD8+ T cells sorted from blood, taken in a trial of the OX40 agonist ivuxolimab. The receptors shown here come from an adult with an advanced solid tumor such as melanoma, head and neck, liver or kidney cancer.

Judged by abundance, this clone is medium-sized. V is TRBV9 and J is TRBJ1-2; 7 bases fit TRBD1. J lost 7 bases, V lost 4 bases, and 10 bases had no gene match. The CDR3 spans 14 residues. Germline CDR1 and CDR2: SGDLS and YYNGEE. For the CDR3, the DNA is TGTGCCAGCAGCCCACCACAGGGGAGGACTGGCTACACCTTC. It codes for CASSPPQGRTGYTF.

The chain couples TRBV2 to TRBJ2-3; the D call may be TRBD1 or TRBD2 (6 bases each). Trimming pared 10 bases from V and 0 bases from J, leaving 17 bases between. The CDR3 spans 15 residues. CDR1 and CDR2 (germline): SNHLY, FYNNEI. CDR3: CAITPGGVSTDTQYF. The DNA for the CDR3 is TGTGCCATCACCCCCGGGGGCGTAAGCACAGATACGCAGTATTTT. Full variable domain (outside the CDR3, taken from reference TRBV2 and TRBJ2-3): EPEVTQTPSHQVTQMGQEVILRCVPISNHLYFYWYRQILGQKVEFLVSFYNNEISEKSEIFDDQFSVERPDGSNFTLKIRSTKLEDSAMYFCAITPGGVSTDTQYFGPGTRLTVL.

The chain employs TRBV6-6 and TRBJ1-1; weak D call: TRBD1 (5 bases). Trimming took 6 bases from V and 0 from J, leaving 11 bases between them. CDR1 and CDR2 (germline): MNHNY, SVGAGI (reference sequence). The CDR3 covers 14 residues. CDR3 loop: CASSLTVLNTEAFF. In DNA, the CDR3 is TGTGCCAGCAGCCTGACAGTCCTGAACACTGAAGCTTTCTTT.

This clone was recorded only once. The chain joins TRBV9 to TRBJ2-3, with D perhaps matching TRBD2 (5 bases). Trimming stripped 4 bases from V and 2 bases from J, with 14 bases between. This CDR3 is built from 15 residues. The germline V gene encodes CDR1 SGDLS and CDR2 YYNGEE. The CDR3 is CASSSWEYNTDTQYF. The CDR3 nucleotides are TGTGCCAGCAGCTCATGGGAGTACAACACAGATACGCAGTATTTT.

The sample holds a few counts of this clone. V gene TRBV4-1 combines with J gene TRBJ2-3; no definite D call. The germline CDR1 and CDR2 sequences are MGHRA and YSYEKL. This CDR3 spans 12 amino acids. Trimming removed 4 bases from V and 0 bases from J, with 2 bases in between. CDR3 nucleotide sequence: TGCGCCAGCAGCCTGAGCACAGATACGCAGTATTTT. Protein sequence: CASSLSTDTQYF.

This sequence joins TRBV19 and TRBJ2-1; 12 bases are shared with TRBD2. The germline V gene encodes CDR1 LNHDA and CDR2 SQIVND (reference sequence). V shed 8 bases and J 2 bases; nucleotides not matched to a gene: 4. The CDR3 loop spans 15 amino acids. CDR3 in amino acids: CASRLAGVTYNEQFF. Written as DNA, the CDR3 is TGTGCCAGTCGACTAGCGGGGGTAACCTACAATGAGCAGTTCTTC.

The gene calls are TRBV2 and TRBJ2-5, with no clear D. Gene TRBJ2-7 matches the end of the DNA better, so the J call may be wrong. Germline assignment: CDR1 SNHLY and CDR2 FYNNEI. This CDR3 has 13 residues. The DNA for the CDR3 is TGTGCCAGCAGTGTCCCGGTTACCTACGAGCAGTACTTC. Translated: CASSVPVTYEQYF.

The chain couples TRBV7-9 to TRBJ2-3; 7 bases fit TRBD2. CDR1 and CDR2 (germline): SEHNR, FQNEAQ (reference sequence). CDR3 length equals 18 residues. V gave up 3 bases and J gave up 3 bases; unmatched junction bases: 15. CDR3 nucleotides: TGTGCCAGCAGCTTTATGGCGGGAGTGTTCCAAGGTACAGATACGCAGTATTTT. As protein: CASSFMAGVFQGTDTQYF.

The J gene is TRBJ2-3, the V gene TRBV19; D gene ambiguous. The CDR3 totals 12 residues. The V end lost 4 bases, the J end lost 4 bases, and 6 bases lay between the germline ends. Germline V gene lookup returns CDR1 LNHDA and CDR2 SQIVND (reference sequence). As DNA, the CDR3 is TGTGCCAGTAGTAATAGGGCAGATACGCAGTATTTT. This sequence encodes CASSNRADTQYF.

The V gene is TRBV6-5, the J gene TRBJ1-1, with 11 bases identical to TRBD1. The CDR3 runs to 14 residues. Germline CDR1 is MNHEY and CDR2 is SVGAGI. V shed 6 bases and J 5 bases; nucleotides not matched to a gene: 5. The CDR3 is CASSFGQGATEAFF. For the CDR3, the DNA is TGTGCCAGCAGCTTTGGACAGGGGGCTACTGAAGCTTTCTTT.

The gene calls are TRBV30 and TRBJ2-6; D is unclear. Trimming shortened V by 5 bases and J by 4 bases, and 9 bases separated the two germline ends. Germline CDR1 and CDR2: GTSNPN and SVGIG (reference sequence). The CDR3 sequence is 13 residues long. The CDR3 sequence is CAWGQGGANVLTF. CDR3 sequence (DNA): TGTGCCTGGGGCCAAGGGGGGGCCAACGTCCTGACTTTC.

The V gene is TRBV6-6, the J gene TRBJ2-2; 10 bases are shared with TRBD2. Germline loops: CDR1 MNHNY, CDR2 SVGAGI (reference sequence). Trimming cost V 9 bases and J 5 bases; bases outside gene matches: 6. This CDR3 is 14 amino acids long. In nucleotides, the CDR3 is TGTGCCAGTCACCCTAGCGGGAGTACCGGGGAGCTGTTTTTT. It is translated as CASHPSGSTGELFF.

The CDR3 loop reads CASTNSRRYTEAFF. DNA of the CDR3: TGTGCCAGCACTAATTCTCGACGGTACACTGAAGCTTTCTTT. This chain connects TRBV6-5 to TRBJ1-1; no clear D gene. The CDR3 totals 14 residues. CDR1 MNHEY and CDR2 SVGAGI come from the germline V gene. V was clipped by 7 bases and J by 3 bases, with 15 bases between them.

J is TRBJ2-3 and V is TRBV6-5, with unresolved D. Per germline, CDR1 MNHEY and CDR2 SVGAGI. This CDR3 has 15 amino acids. V dropped 0 bases and J dropped 2 bases, with 9 bases sitting between them. CDR3 DNA sequence: TGTGCCAGCAGTTACTCGACTTCATTCACAGATACGCAGTATTTT. Protein product: CASSYSTSFTDTQYF.

This sequence joins TRBV2 and TRBJ2-5; perhaps D is TRBD1 or TRBD2 (5 bases each). The V gene lost 7 bases and the J gene lost 4 bases, with 13 bases spanning the gap. The CDR3 has 13 residues. CDR1 and CDR2 (germline): SNHLY, FYNNEI. CDR3 loop: CASTARDRETQYF. CDR3 in DNA: TGTGCCAGCACCGCCAGGGACCGAGAGACCCAGTACTTC.

The table lists this clone with a few counts. The CDR3 DNA is TGCAGCGTTTGGCAGGGGTATGGCTACACCTTC. Residues: CSVWQGYGYTF. The chain couples TRBV29-1 to TRBJ1-2; maybe TRBD1 (6 bases). The germline CDR1 and CDR2 sequences are SQVTM and ANQGSEA. The ends were cut back, 5 bases at V and 5 bases at J, with 9 bases in the middle. CDR3 size: 11 residues.

The genes are TRBV6-1 and TRBJ1-4; D not resolved. CDR3 length equals 14 residues. The V gene's germline CDR1 is MNHNS and CDR2 SASEGT. The V and J ends lost 10 bases and 5 bases respectively, with 17 bases between them. The CDR3 region has the DNA TGTGCCATAAAGGCGGTAGTCCCGAATGAAAAACTGTTTTTT. Its protein is CAIKAVVPNEKLFF.

The CDR3 DNA reads as TGTGCCAGCAGCTTACGAGTTGGACAGGTCAGCACCGAGCAGTACTTC. Its translation is CASSLRVGQVSTEQYF. The chain joins TRBV7-8 to TRBJ2-7, with TRBD1 matching 7 bases. CDR1 and CDR2 (germline): SGHVS, FQNEAQ. Unmatched junction bases numbered 13, after V lost 2 bases and J lost 6 bases. This CDR3 spans 16 amino acids.

CDR3 bases: TGCGCCAGCAGCCATCTCCGGGACGGGAGCACAGATACGCAGTATTTT. Translation: CASSHLRDGSTDTQYF. The gene calls are TRBV4-3 and TRBJ2-3; D possibly matches TRBD1 or TRBD2 (5 bases each). Germline CDR1 is LGHNA and CDR2 is YSLEER. Deletions cut 3 bases from V and 0 bases from J, with 13 bases between. The CDR3 runs 16 residues.

V is TRBV15 and J is TRBJ2-5, with TRBD2 as a possible D gene (8 bases). The J call is uncertain, as TRBJ2-7 better fits the DNA end. CDR1 is LNHNV, CDR2 YYDKDF, per germline (reference sequence). This CDR3 contains 16 residues. Written as DNA, the CDR3 is TGTGCCACCAGCAGAGATTTGGTAGCGGGACAGTACGAGCAGTACTTC. Encoded protein: CATSRDLVAGQYEQYF.

This chain connects TRBV18 to TRBJ1-5; D ambiguous. V lost 2 bases and J 4 bases, leaving 12 bases between the germline ends. CDR1 KGHSH and CDR2 LQKENI come from the germline V gene. The CDR3 covers 15 residues. The CDR3 DNA reads TGTGCCAGCTCACCAGCCCTAAAAGGGAATCAGCCCCAGCATTTT. Protein: CASSPALKGNQPQHF. Based on the CDR3 plus reference TRBV18 and TRBJ1-5, the full variable domain is NAGVMQNPRHLVRRRGQEARLRCSPMKGHSHVYWYRQLPEEGLKFMVYLQKENIIDESGMPKERFSAEFPKEGPSILRIQQVVRGDSAAYFCASSPALKGNQPQHFGDGTRLSIL.

The gene calls are TRBV4-2 and TRBJ2-1, with D maybe TRBD2 (7 bases). V gave up 1 base and J gave up 4 bases, with 14 bases separating them. CDR3 length: 16 amino acids. CDR1 and CDR2 from the germline V gene are LGHNA and YNFKEQ. As DNA, the CDR3 is TGTGCCAGCAGCCAAGGATTACAGGGACTATACAATGAGCAGTTCTTC. It encodes CASSQGLQGLYNEQFF.

This rearrangement joins TRBV7-9 to TRBJ2-5; D ambiguous. The J call may be faulty, since TRBJ2-7 better matches the DNA end. CDR1 is SEHNR, CDR2 FQNEAQ, per germline (reference sequence). CDR3 length: 14 amino acids. CDR3 DNA: TGTGCCAGCAGCTTATCTGCGTCCTCCTACGAGCAGTACTTC. Amino acid sequence: CASSLSASSYEQYF.

The chain links TRBV29-1 to TRBJ2-1; D might be TRBD1 (6 bases). The CDR3 spans 15 residues. Germline CDR1 and CDR2: SQVTM and ANQGSEA. Trimming stripped 3 bases from V and 0 bases from J, with 12 bases between. CDR3 amino acids: CSVDGTPSSYNEQFF. The CDR3 DNA sequence: TGCAGCGTTGACGGGACACCTAGCTCCTACAATGAGCAGTTCTTC.

The chain recombines TRBV5-1 with TRBJ2-1; D possibly corresponds to TRBD2 (5 bases). Trimming shortened V by 2 bases and J by 4 bases, and 7 bases separated the two germline ends. Germline V gene sequence: CDR1 SGHRS, CDR2 YFSETQ. The CDR3 length is 13 residues. The CDR3 spells CASSFSEYNEQFF. The CDR3 DNA is TGCGCCAGCAGCTTTAGCGAGTACAATGAGCAGTTCTTC.

The chain recombines TRBV7-9 with TRBJ2-1; 8 bases are a match to TRBD2. Per the germline V gene, CDR1 is SEHNR and CDR2 is FQNEAQ (reference sequence). The CDR3 length is 15 residues. J gave up 9 bases and V 2 bases, and 9 bases lay outside the gene matches. The chain's CDR3 is CASSLIGLASSEQFF. For the CDR3, the DNA is TGTGCCAGCAGCTTAATAGGACTAGCCTCCAGTGAGCAGTTCTTC. Based on the CDR3 plus reference TRBV7-9 and TRBJ2-1, the full variable domain is DTGVSQNPRHKITKRGQNVTFRCDPISEHNRLYWYRQTLGQGPEFLTYFQNEAQLEKSRLLSDRFSAERPKGSFSTLEIQRTEQGDSAMYLCASSLIGLASSEQFFGPGTRLTVL.

The chain is built from TRBV14 and TRBJ2-3; D is ambiguous. From germline, CDR1 is SGHDN and CDR2 FVKESK. Deletions cut 4 bases from V and 0 bases from J, with 8 bases between. The CDR3 sequence is 14 residues long. CDR3 loop: CASSRLLSTDTQYF. The DNA of the CDR3 is TGTGCCAGCAGCCGTCTACTCAGCACAGATACGCAGTATTTT.

J is TRBJ1-4 and V is TRBV27, with TRBD1 as a possible D gene (5 bases). This CDR3 has 14 amino acids. V gave up 6 bases and J gave up 0 bases, with 8 bases separating them. The germline CDR1 and CDR2 sequences are MNHEY and SMNVEV (reference sequence). DNA of the CDR3: TGTGCCAGCAGGGGGGTTGCAACTAATGAAAAACTGTTTTTT. The encoded protein is CASRGVATNEKLFF. Full variable domain (outside the CDR3, taken from reference TRBV27 and TRBJ1-4): EAQVTQNPRYLITVTGKKLTVTCSQNMNHEYMSWYRQDPGLGLRQIYYSMNVEVTDKGDVPEGYKVSRKEKRNFPLILESPSPNQTSLYFCASRGVATNEKLFFGSGTQLSVL.

This clone came up a few times. J is TRBJ2-1 and V is TRBV5-1; 11 positions match TRBD2. The V and J ends lost 2 bases and 10 bases, in that order; junction bases with no gene match: 8. The CDR3 totals 15 residues. The V gene's germline CDR1 is SGHRS and CDR2 YFSETQ. This CDR3 reads CASSLELAGVGEQFF. CDR3 in DNA: TGCGCCAGCAGCTTAGAACTAGCGGGAGTAGGGGAGCAGTTCTTC.

The J gene is TRBJ2-3, the V gene TRBV30; D gene ambiguous. Trimming took 0 bases from V and 6 from J, leaving 4 bases between them. This CDR3 has 11 amino acids. CDR1 and CDR2 (germline): GTSNPN, SVGIG (reference sequence). CDR3 nucleotide sequence: TGTGCCTGGAGTGTACAGGATACGCAGTATTTT. This translates into CAWSVQDTQYF.

The chain is built from TRBV11-2 and TRBJ2-2, with 12 bases fitting TRBD2. Germline V gives CDR1 SGHAT, CDR2 FQNNGV. The CDR3 spans 19 residues. The V and J ends lost 4 bases and 6 bases, in that order; junction bases with no gene match: 15. Here the CDR3 reads CASSSNRGLAGGRPGELFF. DNA for the CDR3: TGTGCCAGCAGCTCTAATAGAGGGCTAGCGGGAGGGCGTCCCGGGGAGCTGTTTTTT.

This clone was picked up one time. As DNA, the CDR3 is TGCGCCAGCAGCTCCCAGGATGGCACTGAAGCTTTCTTT. Translated: CASSSQDGTEAFF. The chain carries TRBV5-1 and TRBJ1-1; D call uncertain. The length of the CDR3 is 13 residues. Germline CDR1 and CDR2: SGHRS and YFSETQ. V lost 3 bases, J lost 4 bases, and 10 bases lay in between.